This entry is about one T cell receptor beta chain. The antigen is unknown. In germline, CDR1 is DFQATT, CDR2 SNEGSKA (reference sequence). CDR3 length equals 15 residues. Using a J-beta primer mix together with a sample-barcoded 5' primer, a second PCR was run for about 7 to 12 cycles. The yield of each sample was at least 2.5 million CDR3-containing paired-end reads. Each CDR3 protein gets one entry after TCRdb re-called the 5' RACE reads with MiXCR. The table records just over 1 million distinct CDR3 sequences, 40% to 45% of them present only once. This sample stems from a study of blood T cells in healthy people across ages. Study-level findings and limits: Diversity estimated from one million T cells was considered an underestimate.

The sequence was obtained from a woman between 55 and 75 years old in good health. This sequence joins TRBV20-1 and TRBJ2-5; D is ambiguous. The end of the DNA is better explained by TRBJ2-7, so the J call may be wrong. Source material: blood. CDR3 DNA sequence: TGCAGTGCTAGAGATACCAAGAGCAGAACCTACGAGCAGTACTTC. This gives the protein CSARDTKSRTYEQYF.